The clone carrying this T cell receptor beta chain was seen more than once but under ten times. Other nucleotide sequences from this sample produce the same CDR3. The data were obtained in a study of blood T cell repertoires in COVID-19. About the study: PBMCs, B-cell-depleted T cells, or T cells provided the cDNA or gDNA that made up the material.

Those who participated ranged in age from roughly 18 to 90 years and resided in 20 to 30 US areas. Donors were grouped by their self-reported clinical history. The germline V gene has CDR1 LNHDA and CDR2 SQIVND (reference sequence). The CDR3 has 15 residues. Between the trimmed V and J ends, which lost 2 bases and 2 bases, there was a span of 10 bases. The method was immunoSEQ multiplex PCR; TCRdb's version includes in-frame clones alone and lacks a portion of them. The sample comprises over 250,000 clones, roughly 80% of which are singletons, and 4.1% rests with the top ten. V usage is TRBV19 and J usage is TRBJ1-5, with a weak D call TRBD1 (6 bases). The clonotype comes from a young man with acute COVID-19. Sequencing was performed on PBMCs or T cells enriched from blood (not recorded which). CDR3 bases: TGTGCCAGTAGTATATCGGGGGGCGGCAATCAGCCCCAGCATTTT. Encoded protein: CASSISGGGNQPQHF.